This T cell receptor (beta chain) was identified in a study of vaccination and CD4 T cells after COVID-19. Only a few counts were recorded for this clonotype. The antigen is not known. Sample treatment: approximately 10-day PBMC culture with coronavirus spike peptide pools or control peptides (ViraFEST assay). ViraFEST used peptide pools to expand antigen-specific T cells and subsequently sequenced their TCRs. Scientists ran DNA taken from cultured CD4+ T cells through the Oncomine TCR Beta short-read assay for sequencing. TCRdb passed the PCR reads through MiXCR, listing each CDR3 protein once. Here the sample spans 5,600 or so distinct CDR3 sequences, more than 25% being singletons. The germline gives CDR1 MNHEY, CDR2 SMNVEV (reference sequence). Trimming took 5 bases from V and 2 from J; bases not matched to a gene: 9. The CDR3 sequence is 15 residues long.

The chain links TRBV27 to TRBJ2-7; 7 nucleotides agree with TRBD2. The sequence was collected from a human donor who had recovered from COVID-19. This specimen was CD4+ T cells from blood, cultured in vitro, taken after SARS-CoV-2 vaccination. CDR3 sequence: CASSPRLAQTYEQYF. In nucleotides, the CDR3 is TGTGCCAGCAGTCCGAGACTAGCTCAAACCTACGAGCAGTACTTC.